Included here is one T cell receptor (beta chain) sequence, with context. The antigen is not known. The junction departs from the called germline gene at one end, perhaps through a read error. The table came from immunoSEQ multiplex PCR; TCRdb's copy has only in-frame clones and leaves some out. The sample lists tens of thousands of clones; just over 90% were seen once. Germline loops: CDR1 MNHNS, CDR2 SASEGT. The CDR3 sequence is 15 residues long. This entry belongs to a study of circulating and synovial CD4+ cells in juvenile arthritis. Overall study findings and caveats: Some such blood samples were as oligoclonal as synovium. Overlap with synovium rose as more T cells were sequenced. Circulating pathogenic-like lymphocytes shared a substantially higher fraction of CDR3 sequences with synovium than bulk blood.

The TCR originated in a human donor with juvenile idiopathic arthritis. The sequenced sample consisted of CD4+ T cells from blood. The rearrangement links TRBV6-1 to TRBJ1-4, with D perhaps TRBD1 (6 bases). The CDR3 here is CASSGKQGTIEKLFF. CDR3 nucleotide sequence: TGTGCCAGCAGTGGGAAACAGGGTACTATTGAAAAACTGTTTTTT.